The 3 T cell receptor beta chains reported below all come from one sample, sequenced in a study of identical twins. TCRdb independently ran MiXCR on the 5' RACE reads; one entry per CDR3 protein. The sample lists under 1 million distinct CDR3 sequences, 12% occurring once. The same data also went into a second study, on yellow fever vaccine responses in identical twins.

Specimen: PBMCs. The source of these receptors is a woman younger than 30 in good health.

This clonotype was recorded a few times. The V and J genes are TRBV20-1 and TRBJ2-7; D unresolved. Germline V gene data show CDR1 as DFQATT and CDR2 as SNEGSKA (reference sequence). V was cut by 3 bases and J by 4 bases, with 7 bases left in between. The CDR3 is 11 amino acids. CDR3 region: CSASGDYEQYF. CDR3 bases: TGCAGTGCTAGTGGTGATTACGAGCAGTACTTC.

The chain joins TRBV27 to TRBJ2-1; TRBD2 aligns across 8 bases. This CDR3 has 13 residues. Looked up from germline, CDR1 is MNHEY and CDR2 is SMNVEV (reference sequence). The V gene end was trimmed by 4 bases and the J gene end by 9 bases; junction bases not matched to a gene: 5. The CDR3 sequence: CASSSNSGGEQFF. CDR3 coding DNA: TGTGCCAGCAGTTCAAACAGCGGGGGTGAGCAGTTCTTC.

This clonotype was detected many times. The chain employs TRBV5-6 and TRBJ2-5; D ambiguous. The germline gives CDR1 SGHDT, CDR2 YYEEEE. Trimming left V 1 base short and J 4 bases short, with 8 bases between. This CDR3 has 13 residues. The CDR3 bases are TGTGCCAGCAGCTTGATGTCTGGAGAGACCCAGTACTTC. Protein product: CASSLMSGETQYF.